The table lists the clone carrying this T cell receptor (beta chain) with a count of one. Its antigen is as yet unknown. The data were taken from a study of shared clonotypes between healthy human individuals. Clones were read by immunoSEQ multiplex PCR, and TCRdb kept only the in-frame ones, dropping some. The sample comprises under 2.5 million clones, around 92% of which are singletons, and 0.37% rests with the top ten. Study-level points and caveats: Exclusively blood specimens were collected; tissue repertoires likely differ.

Each of the donors was a healthy adult who was HIV-negative and had not had a recent acute infection or vaccination. The CDR3 extends over 15 amino acids. CDR1 is LNHDA and CDR2 is SQIVND in the germline V gene (reference sequence). V lost 5 bases, J lost 1 base, and 14 bases lay in between. The source is a man between 18 and 29 years old in good health. Some clones in this sample may be carry-over from other donors' samples. The sample was naive CD4+ T cells from PBMCs. Subset indicated: CD45RA+ positively selected. V is TRBV19 and J is TRBJ1-1; no firm D call. The CDR3 loop reads CASSLGGHQNTEAFF. The CDR3 nucleotides are TGTGCCAGTAGTCTCGGCGGTCATCAGAACACTGAAGCTTTCTTT.